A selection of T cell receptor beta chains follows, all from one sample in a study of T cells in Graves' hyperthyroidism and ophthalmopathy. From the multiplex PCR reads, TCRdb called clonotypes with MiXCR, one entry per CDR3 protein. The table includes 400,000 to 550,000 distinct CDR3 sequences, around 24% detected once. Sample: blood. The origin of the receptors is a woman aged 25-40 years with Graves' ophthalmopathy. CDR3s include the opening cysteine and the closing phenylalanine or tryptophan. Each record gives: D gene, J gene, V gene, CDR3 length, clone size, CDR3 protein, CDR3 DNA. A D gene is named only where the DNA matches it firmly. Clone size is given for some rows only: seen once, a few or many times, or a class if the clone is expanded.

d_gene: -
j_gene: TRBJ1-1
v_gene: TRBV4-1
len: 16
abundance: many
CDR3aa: CASSRTNTGPNTEAFF
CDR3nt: TGCGCCAGCAGCCGAACAAACACAGGACCGAACACTGAAGCTTTCTTT

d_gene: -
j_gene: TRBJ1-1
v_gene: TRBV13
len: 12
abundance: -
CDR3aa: CASTYRVTEAFF
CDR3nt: TGTGCCAGCACCTACAGGGTAACTGAAGCTTTCTTT

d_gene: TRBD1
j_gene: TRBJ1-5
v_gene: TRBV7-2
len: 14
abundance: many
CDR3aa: CASGGTGPNQPQHF
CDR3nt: TGTGCCAGCGGCGGGACAGGGCCCAATCAGCCCCAGCATTTT

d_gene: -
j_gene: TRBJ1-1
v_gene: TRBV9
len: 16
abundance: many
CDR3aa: CASSVSSGRIGTEAFF
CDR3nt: TGTGCCAGCAGCGTAAGTTCCGGGCGCATAGGAACTGAAGCTTTCTTT

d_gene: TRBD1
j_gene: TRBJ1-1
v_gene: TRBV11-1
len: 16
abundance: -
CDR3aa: CASSLPPDRGNTEAFF
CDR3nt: TGTGCCAGCAGCTTACCCCCAGACAGGGGGAACACTGAAGCTTTCTTT

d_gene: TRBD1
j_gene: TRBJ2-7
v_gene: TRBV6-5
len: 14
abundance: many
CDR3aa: CASSYKTGGYEQYF
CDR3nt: TGTGCCAGCAGTTATAAAACAGGGGGCTACGAGCAGTACTTC

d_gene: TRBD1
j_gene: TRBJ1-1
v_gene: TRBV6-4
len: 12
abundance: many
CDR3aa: CASSDRTGDAFF
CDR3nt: TGTGCCAGCAGTGATAGGACAGGGGATGCTTTCTTT

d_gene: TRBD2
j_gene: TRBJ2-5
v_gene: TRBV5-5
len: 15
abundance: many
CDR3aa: CASSLSSGGLGTQYF
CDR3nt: TGTGCCAGCAGCTTGAGTAGCGGGGGTCTGGGGACCCAGTACTTC

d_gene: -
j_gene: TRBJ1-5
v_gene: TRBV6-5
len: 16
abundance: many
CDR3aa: CASSYSPGWTNQPQHF
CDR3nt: TGTGCCAGCAGTTACTCACCAGGATGGACGAATCAGCCCCAGCATTTT

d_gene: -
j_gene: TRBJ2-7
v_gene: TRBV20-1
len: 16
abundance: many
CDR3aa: CSARKVGGGRSYEQYF
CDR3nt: TGCAGTGCTAGGAAGGTCGGTGGCGGCCGGTCCTACGAGCAGTACTTC

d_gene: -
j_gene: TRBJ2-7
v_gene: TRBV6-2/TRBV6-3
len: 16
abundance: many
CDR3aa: CASSYPTGETRAEQYF
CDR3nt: TGTGCCAGCAGTTACCCGACCGGAGAAACTAGGGCCGAGCAGTACTTC

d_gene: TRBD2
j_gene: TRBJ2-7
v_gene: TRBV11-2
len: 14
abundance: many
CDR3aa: CASSFGGGARKQYF
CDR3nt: TGTGCCAGCAGCTTTGGCGGGGGGGCGCGGAAGCAGTACTTC

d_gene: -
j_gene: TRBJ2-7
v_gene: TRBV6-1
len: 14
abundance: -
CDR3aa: CASGDTPPPYEQYF
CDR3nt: TGTGCCAGCGGGGACACCCCTCCTCCCTACGAGCAGTACTTC

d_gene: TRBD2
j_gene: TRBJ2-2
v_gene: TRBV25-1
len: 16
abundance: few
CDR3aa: CASSGLAGGSAGELFF
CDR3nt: TGTGCCAGCAGTGGATTAGCGGGAGGTAGCGCCGGGGAGCTGTTTTTT

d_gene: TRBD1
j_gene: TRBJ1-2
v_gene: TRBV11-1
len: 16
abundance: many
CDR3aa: CASSLGAGQGQRGYTF
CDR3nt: TGTGCCAGCAGCTTAGGCGCAGGACAGGGGCAGCGGGGCTACACCTTC

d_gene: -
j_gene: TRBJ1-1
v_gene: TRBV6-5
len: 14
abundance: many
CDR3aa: CASSYPQGNTEAFF
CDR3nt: TGTGCCAGCAGTTACCCACAGGGGAACACTGAAGCTTTCTTT

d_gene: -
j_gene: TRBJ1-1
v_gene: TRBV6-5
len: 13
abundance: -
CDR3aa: CASSYVGGTEAFF
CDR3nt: TGTGCCAGCAGTTACGTAGGGGGCACTGAAGCTTTCTTT

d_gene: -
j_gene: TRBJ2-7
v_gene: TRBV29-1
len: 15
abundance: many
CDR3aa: CSVEDEGLSSYEQYF
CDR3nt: TGCAGCGTTGAAGATGAAGGACTGAGCTCCTACGAGCAGTACTTC

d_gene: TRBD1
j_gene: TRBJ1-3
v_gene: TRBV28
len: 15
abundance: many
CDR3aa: CASSLWDRVGNTIYF
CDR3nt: TGTGCCAGCAGTTTATGGGACAGGGTTGGAAACACCATATATTTT

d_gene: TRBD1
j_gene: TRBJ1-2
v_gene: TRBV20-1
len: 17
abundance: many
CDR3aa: CSARDRQGYYTNYGYTF
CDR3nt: TGCAGTGCTAGAGATAGACAGGGTTACTACACAAACTATGGCTACACCTTC

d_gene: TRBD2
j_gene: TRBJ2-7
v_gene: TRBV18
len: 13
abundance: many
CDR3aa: CASSPGREGEQYF
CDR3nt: TGTGCCAGCTCACCTGGACGGGAGGGCGAGCAGTACTTC

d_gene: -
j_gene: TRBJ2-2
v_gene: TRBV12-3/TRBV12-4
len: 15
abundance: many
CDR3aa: CASSPSRLYTGELFF
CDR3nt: TGTGCCAGCAGTCCCTCCCGACTGTACACCGGGGAGCTGTTTTTT

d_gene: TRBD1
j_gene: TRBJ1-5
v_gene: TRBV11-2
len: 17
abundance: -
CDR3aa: CASSLDLGQGSNQPQHF
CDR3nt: TGTGCCAGCAGCTTAGATCTGGGACAGGGGAGCAATCAGCCCCAGCATTTT

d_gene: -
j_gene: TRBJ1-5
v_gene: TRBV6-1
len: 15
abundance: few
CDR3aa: CASSEVGGRDQPQHF
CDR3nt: TGTGCCAGCAGTGAAGTAGGGGGGCGAGATCAGCCCCAGCATTTT